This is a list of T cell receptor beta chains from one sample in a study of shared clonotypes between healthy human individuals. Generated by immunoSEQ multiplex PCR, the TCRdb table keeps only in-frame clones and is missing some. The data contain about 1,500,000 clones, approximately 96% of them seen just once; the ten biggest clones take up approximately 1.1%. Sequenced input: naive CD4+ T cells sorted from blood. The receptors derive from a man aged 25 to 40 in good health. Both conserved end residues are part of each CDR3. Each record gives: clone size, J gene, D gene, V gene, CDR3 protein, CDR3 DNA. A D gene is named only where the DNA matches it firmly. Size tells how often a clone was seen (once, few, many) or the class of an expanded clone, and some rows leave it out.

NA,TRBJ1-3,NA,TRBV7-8,CASRPNGSGNTIYF,TGTGCCAGCAGACCCAACGGCTCTGGAAACACCATATATTTT
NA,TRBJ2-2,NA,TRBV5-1,CASSMTGTNTGELFF,TGCGCCAGCAGCATGACAGGGACTAACACCGGGGAGCTGTTTTTT
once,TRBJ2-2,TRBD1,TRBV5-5,CASILGGVLTGELFF,TGTGCCAGCATCCTAGGGGGCGTCTTGACCGGGGAGCTGTTTTTT
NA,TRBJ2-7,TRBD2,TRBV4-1,CASSRGGGNSYEQYF,TGCGCCAGCAGTCGCGGGGGAGGAAACTCCTACGAGCAGTACTTC
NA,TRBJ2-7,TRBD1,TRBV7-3,CASSPGDSAYEQYF,TGTGCCAGCAGCCCCGGGGACAGTGCTTACGAGCAGTACTTC
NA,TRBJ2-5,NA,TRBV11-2,CASSPVATEETQYF,TGTGCCAGCAGCCCTGTGGCTACCGAAGAGACCCAGTACTTC
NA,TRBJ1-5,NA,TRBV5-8,CASSIFFPGHLNQPQHF,TGTGCCAGCAGCATTTTTTTTCCGGGACATCTAAATCAGCCCCAGCATTTT
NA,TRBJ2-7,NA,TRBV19,CASSWRTLSYEQYF,TGTGCCAGTAGTTGGAGGACCCTCTCCTACGAGCAGTACTTC
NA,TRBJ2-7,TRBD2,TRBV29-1,CSVVGTSGRASLYEQYF,TGCAGCGTTGTTGGGACTAGCGGGAGGGCAAGTCTCTACGAGCAGTACTTC
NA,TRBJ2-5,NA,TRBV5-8,CASSLGGAGDQETQYF,TGTGCCAGCAGCTTGGGTGGGGCAGGGGATCAAGAGACCCAGTACTTC
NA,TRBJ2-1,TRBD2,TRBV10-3,CAISDSAGAYNEQFF,TGTGCCATCAGTGATTCAGCGGGGGCCTACAATGAGCAGTTCTTC
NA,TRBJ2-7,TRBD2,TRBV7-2,CASSLELAGVGEQYF,TGTGCCAGCAGCTTAGAACTAGCGGGAGTTGGAGAGCAGTACTTC
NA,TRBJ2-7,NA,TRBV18,CASSPVGSLNEQYF,TGTGCCAGCTCACCAGTCGGCAGCTTGAACGAGCAGTACTTC
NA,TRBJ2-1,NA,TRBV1,CTSSHNRHSYNEQFF,TGCACCAGCAGCCACAACCGGCACTCCTACAATGAGCAGTTCTTC
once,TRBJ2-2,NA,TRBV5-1,CASSSGTQTGELFF,TGCGCCAGCAGCTCCGGGACACAGACCGGGGAGCTGTTTTTT
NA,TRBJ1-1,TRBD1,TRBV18,CASSRDRGIEAFF,TGTGCCAGCTCACGGGACAGGGGAATTGAAGCTTTCTTT
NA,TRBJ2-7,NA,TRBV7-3,CASSLRWGDEQYF,TGTGCCAGCAGCTTGCGGTGGGGCGACGAGCAGTACTTC
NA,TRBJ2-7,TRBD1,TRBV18,CASSHPGTAEQYF,TGTGCCAGCTCACATCCCGGGACAGCCGAGCAGTACTTC